A selection of T cell receptor beta chains follows, all from one sample in a study of T cell changes during pregnancy in multiple sclerosis. Repertoires were generated with immunoSEQ multiplex PCR, while TCRdb's copy carries only in-frame clones and drops some. The sample contains 48,000 or so clones, nearly 95% of which appear only once. Specimen: CD4+ T cells from peripheral blood mononuclear cells, collected in the first trimester of pregnancy. These receptors came from a female donor with multiple sclerosis, enrolled in a pregnancy study. CDR3s include the opening cysteine and the closing phenylalanine or tryptophan. The order of the fields is CDR3 protein, CDR3 DNA, J gene, clone size, V gene, D gene. A D gene is named only where the DNA matches it firmly. Clone size is given for some rows only: seen once, a few or many times, or a class if the clone is expanded.

CDR3 protein: CASSEGQGQPQHF; CDR3 DNA: TGTGCCAGTAGTGAGGGACAGGGGCAGCCCCAGCATTTT; J gene: TRBJ1-5; clone size: .; V gene: TRBV19; D gene: TRBD1
CDR3 protein: CASSVTVNTEAFF; CDR3 DNA: TGTGCCAGCAGCGTAACTGTGAACACTGAAGCTTTCTTT; J gene: TRBJ1-1; clone size: few; V gene: TRBV9; D gene: .
CDR3 protein: CASSLGGLNGYTF; CDR3 DNA: TGCGCCAGCAGCTTGGGTGGGCTAAATGGCTACACCTTC; J gene: TRBJ1-2; clone size: .; V gene: TRBV5-1; D gene: .
CDR3 protein: CSTDRGGTIYF; CDR3 DNA: TGCAGTACCGACCGTGGCGGCACCATATATTTT; J gene: TRBJ1-3; clone size: once; V gene: TRBV20-1; D gene: .
CDR3 protein: CASSRTGGSSGNTIYF; CDR3 DNA: TGTGCCAGCAGCCGGACAGGGGGGAGCTCTGGAAACACCATATATTTT; J gene: TRBJ1-3; clone size: .; V gene: TRBV14; D gene: TRBD1
CDR3 protein: CASSPGQGGNQPQHF; CDR3 DNA: TGCGCCAGCAGCCCGGGACAGGGAGGCAATCAGCCCCAGCATTTT; J gene: TRBJ1-5; clone size: once; V gene: TRBV5-1; D gene: TRBD1
CDR3 protein: CASSSGNTGGLGDTQYF; CDR3 DNA: TGTGCCAGCAGCTCGGGAAACACGGGGGGACTGGGAGATACGCAGTATTTT; J gene: TRBJ2-3; clone size: .; V gene: TRBV5-5; D gene: TRBD2
CDR3 protein: CASSDVGLSTDTQYF; CDR3 DNA: TGCGCCAGCAGTGACGTGGGGCTGAGCACAGATACGCAGTATTTT; J gene: TRBJ2-3; clone size: .; V gene: TRBV10-1; D gene: .
CDR3 protein: CASSLSGSNYGYTF; CDR3 DNA: TGTGCCAGCAGCTTGAGCGGTTCTAACTATGGCTACACCTTC; J gene: TRBJ1-2; clone size: few; V gene: TRBV5-4; D gene: .
CDR3 protein: CAWSVVSAGGTDTQYF; CDR3 DNA: TGTGCCTGGAGTGTTGTCTCGGCGGGGGGCACAGATACGCAGTATTTT; J gene: TRBJ2-3; clone size: .; V gene: TRBV30; D gene: TRBD2
CDR3 protein: CASSLAGRQPQHF; CDR3 DNA: TGTGCCAGCAGCTTAGCAGGGCGTCAGCCCCAGCATTTT; J gene: TRBJ1-5; clone size: .; V gene: TRBV5-6; D gene: .
CDR3 protein: CASSPRQGATNEKLFF; CDR3 DNA: TGTGCCAGCTCACCTAGACAGGGTGCAACTAATGAAAAACTGTTTTTT; J gene: TRBJ1-4; clone size: .; V gene: TRBV18; D gene: TRBD1
CDR3 protein: CASSIRAGGSYNEQFF; CDR3 DNA: TGTGCCAGTAGTATTCGAGCGGGCGGCTCCTACAATGAGCAGTTCTTC; J gene: TRBJ2-1; clone size: .; V gene: TRBV19; D gene: .
CDR3 protein: CASRPYHRGTNEKLFF; CDR3 DNA: TGTGCCAGCAGACCTTACCACAGGGGAACTAATGAAAAACTGTTTTTT; J gene: TRBJ1-4; clone size: .; V gene: TRBV27; D gene: TRBD1
CDR3 protein: CASNPVKGGADGYTF; CDR3 DNA: TGTGCCAGCAACCCGGTCAAGGGAGGGGCTGATGGCTACACCTTC; J gene: TRBJ1-2; clone size: .; V gene: TRBV6-1; D gene: .
CDR3 protein: CASSFIAAGGPSDTQYF; CDR3 DNA: TGTGCCAGCAGCTTTATTGCCGCGGGGGGGCCGTCAGATACGCAGTATTTT; J gene: TRBJ2-3; clone size: .; V gene: TRBV7-2; D gene: TRBD2